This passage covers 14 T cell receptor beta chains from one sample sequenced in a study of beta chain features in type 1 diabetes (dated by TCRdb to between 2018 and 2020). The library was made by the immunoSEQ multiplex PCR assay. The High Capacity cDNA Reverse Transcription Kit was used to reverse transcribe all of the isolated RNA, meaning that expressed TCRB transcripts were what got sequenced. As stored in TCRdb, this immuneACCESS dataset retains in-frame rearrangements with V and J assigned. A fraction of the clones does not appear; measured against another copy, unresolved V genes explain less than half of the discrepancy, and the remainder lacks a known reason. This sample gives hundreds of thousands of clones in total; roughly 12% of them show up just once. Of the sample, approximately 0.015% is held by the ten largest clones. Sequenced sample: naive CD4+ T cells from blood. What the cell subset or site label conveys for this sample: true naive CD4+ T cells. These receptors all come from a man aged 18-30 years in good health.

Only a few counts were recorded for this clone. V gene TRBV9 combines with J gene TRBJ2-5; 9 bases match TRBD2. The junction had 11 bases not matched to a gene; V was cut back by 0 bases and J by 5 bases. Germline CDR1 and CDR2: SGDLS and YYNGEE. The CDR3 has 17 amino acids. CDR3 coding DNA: TGTGCCAGCAGCGTAGAGGGCGGCGGGGGGGCCTGGGAGACCCAGTACTTC. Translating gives CASSVEGGGGAWETQYF.

Here the CDR3 DNA reads TGTGCCAGCAAGGGACAGGATAGCTACGAGCAGTACTTC. Translation gives CASKGQDSYEQYF. The rearrangement uses TRBV25-1 and TRBJ2-7, with 8 bases fitting TRBD1. CDR3 length equals 13 residues. With 7 bases clipped from V and 3 bases from J, the junction kept 5 bases outside the gene matches. CDR1 MGHDK and CDR2 SYGVNS come from the germline V gene.

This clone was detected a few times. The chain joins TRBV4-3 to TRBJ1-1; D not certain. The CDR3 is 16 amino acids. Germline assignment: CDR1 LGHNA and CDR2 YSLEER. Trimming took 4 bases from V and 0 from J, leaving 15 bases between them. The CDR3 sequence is CASSPRVQLVNTEAFF. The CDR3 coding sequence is TGCGCCAGCAGCCCTCGGGTTCAACTAGTGAACACTGAAGCTTTCTTT.

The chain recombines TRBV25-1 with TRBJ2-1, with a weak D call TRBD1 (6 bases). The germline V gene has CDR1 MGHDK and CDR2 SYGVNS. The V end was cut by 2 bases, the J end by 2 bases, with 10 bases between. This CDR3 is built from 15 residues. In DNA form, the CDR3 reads TGTGCCAGCAGTGAACTACAGGGCACCTACAATGAGCAGTTCTTC. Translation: CASSELQGTYNEQFF.

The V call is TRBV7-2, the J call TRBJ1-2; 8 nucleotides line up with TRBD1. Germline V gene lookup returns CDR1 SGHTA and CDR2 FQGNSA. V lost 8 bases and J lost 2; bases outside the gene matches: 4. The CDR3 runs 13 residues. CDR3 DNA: TGTGCCAGCGGAAACAGGGGGAACTATGGCTACACCTTC. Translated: CASGNRGNYGYTF.

CDR3 sequence reads: CASSLDYAGGEQFF. The CDR3 DNA reads TGTGCCAGCAGCTTAGATTACGCCGGTGGTGAGCAGTTCTTC. The gene calls are TRBV11-3 and TRBJ2-1; D remains ambiguous. There are 14 residues in the CDR3. The germline gives CDR1 SGHNT, CDR2 YENEEA. Trimming shortened V by 0 bases and J by 9 bases, and 12 bases separated the two germline ends.

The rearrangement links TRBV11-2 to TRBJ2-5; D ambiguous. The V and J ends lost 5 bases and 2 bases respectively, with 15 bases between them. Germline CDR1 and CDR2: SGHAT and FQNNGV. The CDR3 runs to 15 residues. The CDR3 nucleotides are TGTGCCAGCAGCCCCGGCGGTGGCATACAAGAGACCCAGTACTTC. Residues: CASSPGGGIQETQYF.

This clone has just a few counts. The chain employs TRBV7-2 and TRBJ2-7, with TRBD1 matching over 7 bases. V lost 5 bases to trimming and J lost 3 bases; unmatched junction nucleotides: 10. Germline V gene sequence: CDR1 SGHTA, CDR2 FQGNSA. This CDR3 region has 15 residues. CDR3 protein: CASSLRQGFDYEQYF. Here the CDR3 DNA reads TGTGCCAGCAGCCTAAGACAGGGATTTGACTACGAGCAGTACTTC.

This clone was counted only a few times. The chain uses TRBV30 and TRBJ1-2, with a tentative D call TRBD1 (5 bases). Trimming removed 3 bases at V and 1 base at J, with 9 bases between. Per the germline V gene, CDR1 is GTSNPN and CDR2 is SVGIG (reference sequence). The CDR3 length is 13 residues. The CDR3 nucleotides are TGTGCCTGGAGGCAGGGTTTTAACTATGGCTACACCTTC. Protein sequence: CAWRQGFNYGYTF.

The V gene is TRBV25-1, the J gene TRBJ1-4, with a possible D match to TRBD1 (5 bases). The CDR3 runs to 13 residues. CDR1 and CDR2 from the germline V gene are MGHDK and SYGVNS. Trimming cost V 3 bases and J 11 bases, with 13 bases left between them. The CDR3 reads CASSDHAGNKLFF. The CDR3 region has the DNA TGTGCCAGCAGTGATCATGCAGGGAACAAACTGTTTTTT.

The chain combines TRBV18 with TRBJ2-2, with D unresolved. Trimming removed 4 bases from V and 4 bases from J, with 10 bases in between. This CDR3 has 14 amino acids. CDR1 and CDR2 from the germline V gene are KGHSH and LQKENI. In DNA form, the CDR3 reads TGTGCCAGCTCACGAACAGTAGGCACCGGGGAGCTGTTTTTT. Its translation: CASSRTVGTGELFF.

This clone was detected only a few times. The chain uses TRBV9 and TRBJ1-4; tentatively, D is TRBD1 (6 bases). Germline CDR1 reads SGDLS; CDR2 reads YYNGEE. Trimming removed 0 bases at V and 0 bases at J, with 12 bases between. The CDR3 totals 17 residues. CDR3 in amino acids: CASSVDRAFSTNEKLFF. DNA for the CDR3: TGTGCCAGCAGCGTAGACAGGGCCTTCTCAACTAATGAAAAACTGTTTTTT.

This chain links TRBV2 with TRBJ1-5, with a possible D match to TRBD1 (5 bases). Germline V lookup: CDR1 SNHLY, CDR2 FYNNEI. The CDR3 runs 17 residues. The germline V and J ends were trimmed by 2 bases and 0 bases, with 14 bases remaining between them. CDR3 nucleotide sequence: TGTGCCAGCAGTGAAACGGTAAGGGACTATAGCAATCAGCCCCAGCATTTT. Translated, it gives CASSETVRDYSNQPQHF. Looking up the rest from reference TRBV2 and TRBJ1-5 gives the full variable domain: EPEVTQTPSHQVTQMGQEVILRCVPISNHLYFYWYRQILGQKVEFLVSFYNNEISEKSEIFDDQFSVERPDGSNFTLKIRSTKLEDSAMYFCASSETVRDYSNQPQHFGDGTRLSIL.

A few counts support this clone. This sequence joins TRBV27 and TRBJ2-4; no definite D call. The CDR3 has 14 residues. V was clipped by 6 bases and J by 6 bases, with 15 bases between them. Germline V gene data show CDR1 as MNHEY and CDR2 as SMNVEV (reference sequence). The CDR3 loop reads CASRQRSSLNIQYF. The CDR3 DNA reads TGTGCCAGCAGGCAACGGAGCAGTCTAAACATTCAGTACTTC.